This TCR beta chain came from a study of blood T cell repertoires in COVID-19. Study details: COVID-19 samples from acute and convalescent phases originated in the United States, Italy and Spain. PBMCs, B-cell-depleted T cells, or T cells provided the cDNA or gDNA that made up the material.

The germline V gene has CDR1 MNHEY and CDR2 SVGAGI. The CDR3 runs 14 residues. The trim removed 10 bases at V and 1 base at J, leaving 6 bases unmatched. As processed by the authors: Researchers report that nucleated cell counts were estimated from reference gene primer amplification. Produced via immunoSEQ multiplex PCR; TCRdb's table is partial and in-frame only. V, J and clone size reflect that table, while D and trimming were determined from the DNA. There are approximately 92,000 clones in the sample; about 70% occur only once, and roughly 24% lies in the top ten. The chain uses TRBV6-5 and TRBJ1-2; 10 bases are shared with TRBD1. Sequencing used peripheral blood. The clonotype was recovered from a woman aged 60 to 75 in a cohort sampled during active or convalescent COVID-19. The CDR3 sequence is CATQTGGYNYGYTF. CDR3 sequence (DNA): TGTGCCACCCAGACAGGGGGCTATAACTATGGCTACACCTTC.